The 27 T cell receptor beta chains listed next were all sequenced from one sample in a study of T-cell memory formation after mild COVID-19. TCRdb re-called the 5' RACE reads with MiXCR, one entry per CDR3 protein. The sample holds about 210,000 distinct CDR3 sequences, approximately 30% seen once. Sample: PBMCs or a T cell subset sorted from them (not recorded which). These receptors came from an adult woman who had mild COVID-19 (a few samples of this study predate the infection). Cell type and time point are not known.

This clonotype was seen a handful of times. CDR3 in amino acids: CASSQASGWPEAFF. The CDR3 nucleotides read TGCGCCAGCAGCCAAGCGTCGGGGTGGCCTGAAGCTTTCTTT. V and J are TRBV4-3 and TRBJ1-1; the D is unclear. Per germline, CDR1 LGHNA and CDR2 YSLEER. Deletions cut 1 base from V and 6 bases from J, with 12 bases between. CDR3 length: 14 residues.

The sample holds a few counts of this clonotype. The chain carries TRBV15 and TRBJ1-1; perhaps TRBD1 as D (5 bases). Germline-derived CDR1 and CDR2 are LNHNV and YYDKDF (reference sequence). There are 12 residues in the CDR3. Trimming cost V 0 bases and J 10 bases, with 9 bases left between them. The CDR3 region has the DNA TGTGCCACCAGCAGAGATTTCCAGGGAGCTTTCTTT. Its protein is CATSRDFQGAFF.

The chain recombines TRBV29-1 with TRBJ2-5; D gene uncertain. With 3 bases removed from V and 6 bases from J, the gap between germline ends came to 14 bases. CDR3 length equals 13 residues. Germline lookup yields CDR1 SQVTM and CDR2 ANQGSEA. This CDR3 is CSVDATLMKTQYF. The CDR3 DNA reads TGCAGCGTTGACGCCACCCTGATGAAGACCCAGTACTTC.

Comment on this clonotype: The CDR3 does not end in the conserved phenylalanine or tryptophan, so this is likely a read error. The chain uses TRBV5-1 and TRBJ2-6; D uncertain. CDR3 length: 14 residues. Germline lookup yields CDR1 SGHRS and CDR2 YFSETQ. V lost 3 bases and J lost 0, with 4 bases in between. The CDR3 here is CASSWTSGANVLTL. The CDR3 bases are TGCGCCAGCAGCTGGACCTCTGGGGCCAACGTCCTGACTCTC.

This clonotype was seen repeatedly, ten times or more. The chain joins TRBV6-5 to TRBJ2-5; 10 bases line up with TRBD1. From germline, CDR1 is MNHEY and CDR2 SVGAGI. V shed 5 bases, J shed 4 bases, and the junction held 1 base outside the gene matches. This CDR3 contains 13 residues. Here the CDR3 DNA reads TGTGCCAGCAGTCGGGACAGGGGAGAGACCCAGTACTTC. It encodes CASSRDRGETQYF.

The chain recombines TRBV3-1 with TRBJ2-7; the D gene is possibly TRBD2 (6 bases). The germline gives CDR1 LGHDT, CDR2 YNNKEL (reference sequence). V dropped 2 bases and J dropped 2 bases, with 13 bases sitting between them. The CDR3 is 15 residues long. CDR3 nucleotides: TGTGCCAGCAGCCAATTACCGGGACTGACCTACGAGCAGTACTTC. This codes for CASSQLPGLTYEQYF.

This clonotype has just a few counts. The CDR3 nucleotides read TGCAGCGCCGAGCCCTCCGCGAACACCGGGGAGCTGTTTTTT. This encodes CSAEPSANTGELFF. The rearrangement uses TRBV29-1 and TRBJ2-2, with unresolved D. V lost 7 bases, J lost 0 bases, and 12 bases lay in between. Germline V gives CDR1 SQVTM, CDR2 ANQGSEA. The CDR3 runs to 14 residues.

This chain uses TRBV10-3 with TRBJ2-3; 10 positions agree with TRBD2. CDR3 length: 16 residues. Germline-derived CDR1 and CDR2 are ENHRY and SYGVKD. V lost 2 bases and J lost 3; bases outside the gene matches: 5. The CDR3 is CAISEALAGVTDTQYF. Written as DNA, the CDR3 is TGTGCCATCAGTGAGGCTCTAGCGGGAGTAACAGATACGCAGTATTTT.

This chain links TRBV2 with TRBJ1-1; 7 bases are a match to TRBD1. V shed 4 bases and J 1 base; nucleotides not matched to a gene: 6. The CDR3 is 15 amino acids. Germline CDR1 SNHLY, CDR2 FYNNEI. The CDR3 spells CASSGEGQRNTEAFF. The CDR3 DNA is TGTGCCAGCAGTGGTGAGGGACAGCGGAACACTGAAGCTTTCTTT.

This clonotype was seen more than once but under ten times. The V call is TRBV5-1, the J call TRBJ1-4, with D hard to call. CDR1 and CDR2 (germline): SGHRS, YFSETQ. Deletions cut 3 bases from V and 7 bases from J, with 16 bases between. The CDR3 has 15 amino acids. CDR3 coding DNA: TGCGCCAGCAGCTCGCTTCCCGATGGAGGTGAAAAACTGTTTTTT. Its translation is CASSSLPDGGEKLFF.

The rearrangement links TRBV11-2 to TRBJ2-7; D possibly corresponds to TRBD1 (6 bases). The germline V and J ends were trimmed by 4 bases and 2 bases, with 15 bases remaining between them. This CDR3 has 15 amino acids. Germline V gene lookup returns CDR1 SGHAT and CDR2 FQNNGV. This chain's CDR3 is CASSSTNRDAYEQYF. DNA of the CDR3: TGTGCCAGCAGCTCAACGAACAGGGACGCCTACGAGCAGTACTTC.

The V call is TRBV11-2, the J call TRBJ2-1; 11 bases agree with TRBD2. Germline-derived CDR1 and CDR2 are SGHAT and FQNNGV. The CDR3 consists of 16 residues. Trimming removed 3 bases from V and 9 bases from J; junction bases left unmatched: 10. CDR3 DNA: TGTGCCAGCAGCTTCAATAGCGGGGGGGCCCGAGGTGAGCAGTTCTTC. Amino acids: CASSFNSGGARGEQFF.

This clonotype showed up just a few times. V and J are TRBV7-2 and TRBJ2-1; 7 bases match TRBD1. The CDR3 is 14 amino acids. The V and J ends lost 0 bases and 9 bases, in that order; junction bases with no gene match: 5. Germline CDR1 SGHTA, CDR2 FQGNSA. CDR3 sequence (DNA): TGTGCCAGCAGCTTAGCCGCCAGGGGGAGTGAGCAGTTCTTC. Translating it yields CASSLAARGSEQFF.

This chain uses TRBV7-9 with TRBJ2-1, with 13 bases lining up with TRBD2. The CDR3 runs to 15 residues. CDR1 and CDR2 from the germline V gene are SEHNR and FQNEAQ (reference sequence). V lost 5 bases and J lost 9; bases outside the gene matches: 7. This CDR3 is CASSLTSGGAVEQFF. The CDR3 DNA is TGTGCCAGCAGCCTCACTAGCGGGGGGGCCGTTGAGCAGTTCTTC.

This clonotype has a handful of counts. V usage is TRBV20-1 and J usage is TRBJ1-4, with D unresolved. V was shortened by 0 bases and J by 8 bases, with 10 bases between the two germline ends. Germline V gene data show CDR1 as DFQATT and CDR2 as SNEGSKA (reference sequence). The CDR3 is 13 amino acids. The CDR3 DNA reads as TGCAGTGCTAGAGAGGGAGTTACGGAAAAACTGTTTTTT. Protein product: CSAREGVTEKLFF.

The chain has TRBV5-1 and TRBJ2-7; 9 bases fit TRBD1. The CDR3 is made up of 15 amino acids. Trimming at V came to 7 bases and at J to 0 bases, leaving 8 bases not matched to a gene. Germline loops: CDR1 SGHRS, CDR2 YFSETQ. The CDR3 nucleotides are TGCGCCAGCCAGACCGGGACAGGGAGCTCCTACGAGCAGTACTTC. This gives the protein CASQTGTGSSYEQYF.

This clonotype was recorded a few times. CDR3 DNA sequence: TGTGCCAGCAGCCGGATGCGCTACGAGCAGTACTTC. Encoded protein: CASSRMRYEQYF. The chain couples TRBV7-9 to TRBJ2-7; the D is unclear. V lost 5 bases and J lost 3, with 8 bases in between. Germline loops: CDR1 SEHNR, CDR2 FQNEAQ (reference sequence). This CDR3 comprises 12 residues.

CDR3 DNA: TGCAGCGTTGACTTGGGGTTCGGGAGCTACACCTTC. Its protein product is CSVDLGFGSYTF. The chain uses TRBV29-1 and TRBJ1-2; D not certain. The CDR3 has 12 residues. V was pared by 3 bases and J by 9 bases, with 14 bases between. Per germline, CDR1 SQVTM and CDR2 ANQGSEA.

This clonotype was observed a few times. V usage is TRBV12-3 or TRBV12-4 and J usage is TRBJ1-3; D gene ambiguous. The CDR3 sequence is 17 residues long. Trimming pared 6 bases from V and 4 bases from J, leaving 22 bases between. The CDR3 protein is CASRPSRDRLWGNTIYF. The CDR3 coding sequence is TGTGCCAGCAGACCTTCACGTGACCGCCTGTGGGGAAACACCATATATTTT.

This chain joins TRBV11-1 and TRBJ2-1; D not resolved. This CDR3 has 15 amino acids. Germline lookup yields CDR1 SGHAT and CDR2 FQDESV (reference sequence). Trimming removed 1 base at V and 1 base at J, with 8 bases between. CDR3 in amino acids: CASSLEGNSYNEQFF. CDR3 bases: TGTGCCAGCAGCTTAGAAGGTAATTCCTACAATGAGCAGTTCTTC.

V usage is TRBV5-1 and J usage is TRBJ1-1; D remains ambiguous. Germline CDR1 SGHRS, CDR2 YFSETQ. The CDR3 length is 13 residues. Trimming removed 4 bases at V and 1 base at J, with 8 bases between. The CDR3 DNA reads as TGCGCCAGCAGCCCGCAGTGGAACACTGAAGCTTTCTTT. Amino acids: CASSPQWNTEAFF.

This clonotype has just a few counts. The chain links TRBV20-1 to TRBJ2-3; D perhaps matches TRBD2 (6 bases). This CDR3 has 12 residues. Germline CDR1 is DFQATT and CDR2 is SNEGSKA (reference sequence). V was clipped by 3 bases and J by 11 bases, with 15 bases between them. CDR3 protein: CSASVQGAGQYF. DNA for the CDR3: TGCAGTGCTAGCGTCCAGGGAGCGGGGCAGTATTTT.

The chain links TRBV4-3 to TRBJ1-2; D perhaps matches TRBD1 (6 bases). The CDR3 loop spans 14 amino acids. With 1 base removed from V and 3 bases from J, the gap between germline ends came to 9 bases. Germline CDR1 reads LGHNA; CDR2 reads YSLEER. CDR3: CASSQAGTHYGYTF. In DNA, the CDR3 is TGCGCCAGCAGCCAAGCCGGGACACACTATGGCTACACCTTC.

The genes are TRBV28 and TRBJ1-2; maybe TRBD1 (6 bases). V lost 6 bases to trimming and J lost 4 bases, with 15 bases between them. Per the germline V gene, CDR1 is MDHEN and CDR2 is SYDVKM. This CDR3 is built from 14 residues. The CDR3: CASSQSGVSYGYTF. The CDR3 DNA reads as TGTGCCAGCAGCCAGTCAGGGGTCAGCTATGGCTACACCTTC.

This clonotype occurred a few times. V usage is TRBV9 and J usage is TRBJ2-3; possible D gene TRBD2, 6 bases. Germline values: CDR1 SGDLS, CDR2 YYNGEE. CDR3 length: 16 residues. Trimming took off 0 bases at V and 0 bases at J, with 11 bases between the two ends. The chain's CDR3 is CASSVDGRSSTDTQYF. The CDR3 DNA reads TGTGCCAGCAGCGTAGACGGGAGATCAAGCACAGATACGCAGTATTTT.

The V call is TRBV2, the J call TRBJ2-2; TRBD2 is a possible D gene (6 bases). CDR1 and CDR2 from the germline V gene are SNHLY and FYNNEI. There are 13 residues in the CDR3. V was cut by 9 bases and J by 1 base, with 9 bases left in between. CDR3 nucleotide sequence: TGTGCCAGTGGGGGGTTGAACACCGGGGAGCTGTTTTTT. It is translated as CASGGLNTGELFF.

This clonotype has just a few counts. The rearrangement uses TRBV11-2 and TRBJ2-7; possibly TRBD1 or TRBD2 for D (5 bases each). The CDR3 has 14 residues. Per germline, CDR1 SGHAT and CDR2 FQNNGV. V was trimmed by 7 bases and J by 2 bases, leaving 15 bases between them. CDR3 sequence: CASTPSPGPYEQYF. The CDR3 region has the DNA TGTGCCAGCACTCCAAGTCCGGGACCCTACGAGCAGTACTTC. Complete variable domain (other parts from reference TRBV11-2 and TRBJ2-7): EAGVAQSPRYKIIEKRQSVAFWCNPISGHATLYWYQQILGQGPKLLIQFQNNGVVDDSQLPKDRFSAERLKGVDSTLKIQPAKLEDSAVYLCASTPSPGPYEQYFGPGTRLTVT.